This T cell receptor beta chain appears in the sequencing data of a study of T cell repertoires in cytomegalovirus infection. At the level of the study: As its CMV epitopes, the study selected recently identified HLA-C-restricted and well-studied HLA-B-restricted targets. A matching HLA type, together with CMV infection, was signaled by public TCR beta signatures. General study points: The ex vivo response showed dominance by HLA-C-restricted CMV-specific TCR beta clonotypes. Summed frequency of shared TCR beta families picked out CMV carriers who also had the relevant HLA.

Note on this clonotype: The antigen remains unidentified.

The CDR3 runs to 13 residues. The ends were cut back, 6 bases at V and 0 bases at J, with 5 bases in the middle. TCRdb independently ran MiXCR on the reads; one entry per CDR3 protein. The sample lists 100,000 to 120,000 distinct CDR3 sequences, roughly 31% occurring once. The chain has TRBV12-3 or TRBV12-4 and TRBJ1-4; a possible D gene is TRBD1 (5 bases). The source of this sequence is a human donor in good health (CMV status not recorded). Some clones in this sample may be carry-over from other donors' samples. Sequences were derived from CD8+ T cells from cultured PBMCs, sampled from culture after CMV antigen stimulation. The CDR3 DNA reads TGTGCCAGCAGGACAGCAACTAATGAAAAACTGTTTTTT. Amino acid sequence: CASRTATNEKLFF.